The 4 T cell receptor beta chains presented below share a single source sample, sequenced in a study of blood T cell repertoires in COVID-19. The protocol was immunoSEQ multiplex PCR, while the TCRdb copy is restricted to in-frame clones and leaves out a portion. This sample has roughly 100,000 clones, with 80% to 85% found just once. What was sequenced was peripheral blood. These TCRs come from a woman aged 80 or over with active or convalescent COVID-19.

The chain links TRBV5-4 to TRBJ1-2; 7 nucleotides align to TRBD1. CDR1 SGHNT and CDR2 YYREEE come from the germline V gene (reference sequence). This CDR3 has 13 amino acids. The junction had 3 bases not matched to a gene; V was cut back by 3 bases and J by 4 bases. CDR3 coding DNA: TGTGCCAGCAGCTCGGGACAGTCCTATGGCTACACCTTC. This encodes CASSSGQSYGYTF. Based on the CDR3 plus reference TRBV5-4 and TRBJ1-2, the full variable domain is ETGVTQSPTHLIKTRGQQVTLRCSSQSGHNTVSWYQQALGQGPQFIFQYYREEENGRGNFPPRFSGLQFPNYSSELNVNALELDDSALYLCASSSGQSYGYTFGSGTRLTVV.

The CDR3 region is CASSAVRVGYNEQFF. The DNA for the CDR3 is TGTGCCAGCAGTGCAGTGAGGGTGGGGTACAATGAGCAGTTCTTC. The chain combines TRBV27 with TRBJ2-1, with D maybe TRBD2 (5 bases). V was trimmed by 5 bases and J by 4 bases, leaving 15 bases between them. CDR1 MNHEY and CDR2 SMNVEV come from the germline V gene (reference sequence). The CDR3 totals 15 residues.

This chain connects TRBV4-1 to TRBJ2-2; 10 nucleotides agree with TRBD2. This CDR3 spans 17 amino acids. The V segment lost 1 base and the J segment 5 bases; nucleotides outside the gene matches: 7. Per the germline V gene, CDR1 is MGHRA and CDR2 is YSYEKL. The CDR3 coding sequence is TGCGCCAGCAGCCAAGGGTCTAGCGGGGGTATAACCGGGGAGCTGTTTTTT. This translates into CASSQGSSGGITGELFF.

This clone is categorized as medium-sized. This chain connects TRBV27 to TRBJ2-3; 10 nucleotides match TRBD2. Germline CDR1 MNHEY, CDR2 SMNVEV (reference sequence). The CDR3 is made up of 15 amino acids. V lost 2 bases, J lost 6 bases, and 5 bases stayed unmatched. Here the CDR3 reads CASSLERGGSDTQYF. Here the CDR3 DNA reads TGTGCCAGCAGTTTAGAGCGGGGGGGCTCGGATACGCAGTATTTT.